These T cell receptor beta chains were read from a single sample in a study of blood T cell repertoires in COVID-19. The assay was immunoSEQ multiplex PCR, and TCRdb's table has in-frame clones only and misses some. The profile shows 470,000 or so clones, 70% to 90% of them singletons. The sample was PBMCs or T cells enriched from blood (not recorded which). The receptors were gathered from a woman aged 18 to 35 with acute COVID-19. CDR3s include the opening cysteine and the closing phenylalanine or tryptophan. A D gene is named only where the DNA matches it firmly.

CASSAWTVNQPQHF	NA	TRBV6-6
CASSAGDRSNYGYTF	TRBD1	TRBV9
CASSRRGGMAGNTIYF	NA	TRBV7-2
CASSHTRGQSGSGETQYF	TRBD1	TRBV4-1
CATSFPGQDNTGELFF	TRBD1	TRBV15
CAWRDLHQGAKDGYTF	NA	TRBV30
CSVDQQGLNTEAFF	TRBD1	TRBV29-1
CASSKAGLAGAGGTGELFF	NA	TRBV21-1
CARNKGQGNSPLHF	TRBD1	TRBV2
CASSYGGGGNSPLHF	TRBD1	TRBV5-1
CASSIDLQPQHF	NA	TRBV19
CASFGSAREQYF	NA	TRBV2
CASSLARPQNTDTQYF	NA	TRBV5-1
CASSEGSGGALDTQYF	TRBD2	TRBV10-1
CASSGRKETQYF	NA	TRBV2
CASSLLGNLAGGYNEQFF	TRBD2	TRBV7-9
CASSNFGGRTDEQYF	TRBD2	TRBV19
CASSFSGTVYGYTF	TRBD1	TRBV28
CASSFRGQIFGETQYF	TRBD1	TRBV7-9
CASSLRTILGTGELFF	NA	TRBV27
CASSLGGLGYNEQFF	TRBD2	TRBV5-8
CASRGQGGYTF	TRBD1	TRBV6-5
CASSFGTDEAFF	NA	TRBV5-8
CAWSVLRAANEKLFF	NA	TRBV30
CASSKASGGAGTGELFF	TRBD2	TRBV27
CAIKNSMNTEAFF	NA	TRBV10-3
CASSRRERYSPLHF	NA	TRBV10-2
CASSGRGSNQPQHF	NA	TRBV27
CASSPGLGYGYTF	NA	TRBV4-3
CASRDRGMNTEAFF	TRBD1	TRBV19
CASSFGQGRGNQPQHF	TRBD1	TRBV28
CASSLASGGRQETQYF	TRBD2	TRBV7-8
CASGGPNNEQFF	NA	TRBV5-8
CASSQRGQPQHF	NA	TRBV3-1/TRBV3-2
CASSFNSGRLSGELFF	TRBD2	TRBV5-4
CASLGRWDQPQHF	NA	TRBV10-2
CASSLRQGRNTGELFF	TRBD1	TRBV5-5
CASSLVRVMNTEAFF	NA	TRBV7-9
CASSLQGESYEQYF	TRBD1	TRBV18
CAITTEPTGTSETQYF	TRBD1	TRBV10-3
CASSLAGGKTNEKLFF	TRBD1	TRBV7-9
CASSLLGEYNSPLHF	NA	TRBV5-4